Listed here are 27 T cell receptor beta chains from one sample, sequenced in a study of human T cells and chemical hapten exposure. TCRdb called the RACE reads again in MiXCR, with one record for every CDR3 protein. The data contain approximately 85,000 distinct CDR3 sequences, roughly 10% of them seen just once; the ten biggest clones take up 2% to 2.5%. Time point specified: patch test 2, 6 weeks after DPC sensitization. Treatment reported: therapeutic diphenylcyclopropenone sensitization with weekly scalp DPC. The sample consisted of whole blood, taken in connection with sensitization to the hapten diphenylcyclopropenone (DPC). These receptors were collected from a woman aged 25 to 39 with alopecia areata. Some clones in this sample may be carry-over from other donors' samples.

This clonotype was counted many times. The chain has TRBV29-1 and TRBJ2-7; the match to TRBD1 covers 11 bases. With 7 bases clipped from V and 6 bases from J, the junction kept 8 bases outside the gene matches. Germline V gene lookup returns CDR1 SQVTM and CDR2 ANQGSEA. This CDR3 is built from 13 residues. CDR3 sequence (DNA): TGCAGCGGGGGTACCGGGACAGGGGGCGAGCAGTACTTC. Translated, it gives CSGGTGTGGEQYF.

The table lists this clonotype with many counts. This chain connects TRBV3-1 to TRBJ2-2; D possibly corresponds to TRBD2 (6 bases). The CDR3 is 14 residues long. CDR1 and CDR2 (germline): LGHDT, YNNKEL (reference sequence). V was clipped by 5 bases and J by 4 bases, with 11 bases between them. CDR3 DNA: TGTGCCAGCAGCTCTCGGAGGGCCACCGGGGAGCTGTTTTTT. Protein product: CASSSRRATGELFF.

This clonotype was detected ten times or more. The V call is TRBV4-2, the J call TRBJ1-2, with unresolved D. Trimming cost V 4 bases and J 0 bases, with 9 bases left between them. This CDR3 is built from 14 residues. The V gene's germline CDR1 is LGHNA and CDR2 YNFKEQ. CDR3 sequence: CASSLELSNYGYTF. The CDR3 coding sequence is TGTGCCAGCAGCCTTGAGTTGTCTAACTATGGCTACACCTTC.

This clonotype was counted a few times. The CDR3: CASSLTLANTDTQYF. As DNA, the CDR3 is TGTGCCAGCAGCTTGACCCTAGCGAACACAGATACGCAGTATTTT. The gene calls are TRBV5-6 and TRBJ2-3, with D possibly matching TRBD2 (6 bases). The CDR3 is made up of 15 amino acids. Trimming took off 1 base at V and 2 bases at J, with 11 bases between the two ends. Germline CDR1 and CDR2: SGHDT and YYEEEE. The entire variable domain, with the rest obtained from reference TRBV5-6 and TRBJ2-3, is as follows: DAGVTQSPTHLIKTRGQQVTLRCSPKSGHDTVSWYQQALGQGPQFIFQYYEEEERQRGNFPDRFSGHQFPNYSSELNVNALLLGDSALYLCASSLTLANTDTQYFGPGTRLTVL.

This clonotype was found many times. The rearrangement uses TRBV2 and TRBJ1-4; 7 bases match TRBD1. Trimming at V came to 4 bases and at J to 7 bases, leaving 9 bases not matched to a gene. CDR3 length: 15 residues. Per the germline V gene, CDR1 is SNHLY and CDR2 is FYNNEI. The CDR3 region has the DNA TGTGCCAGCAGTGCACAGGGGATGATCGGTGAAAAACTGTTTTTT. It translates to CASSAQGMIGEKLFF.

This chain links TRBV12-3 or TRBV12-4 with TRBJ2-1, with TRBD2 identical over 8 bases. J was trimmed by 5 bases and V by 6 bases; bases with no gene match: 9. CDR3 length: 15 amino acids. The CDR3 reads CASRPSGTRNNEQFF. CDR3 bases: TGTGCCAGCAGGCCCTCCGGGACTAGGAACAATGAGCAGTTCTTC.

This clonotype was seen ten or more times. The junction shows a germline mismatch at one end, possibly a read error. The gene calls are TRBV5-1 and TRBJ2-3; TRBD2 aligns across 7 bases. This CDR3 spans 14 amino acids. CDR1 and CDR2 (germline): SGHRS, YFSETQ. CDR3 sequence (DNA): TGCGCCAGCAGTTTGGCGGGAGCGACAGATACGCAGTATTTT. Translating gives CASSLAGATDTQYF.

The table lists this clonotype with many counts. V is TRBV7-2 and J is TRBJ2-1; TRBD2 matches at 7 bases. J lost 6 bases, V lost 5 bases, and 4 bases had no gene match. The V gene's germline CDR1 is SGHTA and CDR2 FQGNSA. The CDR3 is 13 amino acids. CDR3 coding DNA: TGTGCCAGCAGCCGCGGGACTATCAATGAGCAGTTCTTC. Protein sequence: CASSRGTINEQFF.

This clonotype was recorded many times. The chain couples TRBV4-1 to TRBJ2-3; TRBD2 might be the D (6 bases). CDR1 is MGHRA and CDR2 is YSYEKL in the germline V gene. The CDR3 totals 15 residues. V shed 4 bases and J shed 0 bases, with 11 bases lying between them. The CDR3 coding sequence is TGCGCCAGCAGCCGTACGGGACTTAGCACAGATACGCAGTATTTT. Its translation: CASSRTGLSTDTQYF.

This clonotype occurred a few times. CDR3 in amino acids: CASSRDRGGEAFF. CDR3 in DNA: TGTGCCAGCAGCCGCGACAGGGGCGGTGAAGCTTTCTTT. This chain joins TRBV11-2 and TRBJ1-1; the match to TRBD1 covers 8 bases. Germline V gene data show CDR1 as SGHAT and CDR2 as FQNNGV. CDR3 size: 13 residues. The junction had 6 bases not matched to a gene; V was cut back by 5 bases and J by 7 bases.

This clonotype was seen many times. The gene calls are TRBV7-3 and TRBJ2-1; 9 bases align to TRBD2. The CDR3 is made up of 15 amino acids. Germline CDR1 SGHTA, CDR2 FQGTGA. J lost 4 bases, V lost 2 bases, and 3 bases had no gene match. DNA for the CDR3: TGTGCCAGCAGCTTACAAAGCGGGGGGTACAATGAGCAGTTCTTC. Amino acids: CASSLQSGGYNEQFF.

This clonotype was recorded a few times. The chain has TRBV14 and TRBJ2-3, with D possibly TRBD2 on 5 matching bases. Deletions cut 0 bases from V and 5 bases from J, with 15 bases between. CDR3 length: 16 residues. Germline CDR1 is SGHDN and CDR2 is FVKESK. CDR3 bases: TGTGCCAGCAGCCAAGATACGGGAACAGCCCGAGATACGCAGTATTTT. The encoded protein is CASSQDTGTARDTQYF.

This clonotype was observed at least ten times. The genes are TRBV9 and TRBJ1-1; tentatively, D is TRBD1 (6 bases). V was shortened by 0 bases and J by 10 bases, with 16 bases between the two germline ends. This CDR3 is built from 14 residues. Germline assignment: CDR1 SGDLS and CDR2 YYNGEE. The CDR3, as DNA: TGTGCCAGCAGCGTAGGAGGGACCCAGGGGAGAGCTTTCTTT. Its translation is CASSVGGTQGRAFF.

This clonotype was counted at least ten times. The V and J genes are TRBV6-1 and TRBJ2-4; D gene unclear. V dropped 10 bases and J dropped 5 bases, with 9 bases sitting between them. CDR1 is MNHNS, CDR2 SASEGT, per germline. The CDR3 loop spans 11 amino acids. The CDR3 is CATGPQNIQYF. The DNA of the CDR3 is TGTGCCACGGGCCCCCAAAACATTCAGTACTTC.

The chain couples TRBV2 to TRBJ2-1, with D possibly TRBD1 on 6 matching bases. Germline CDR1 and CDR2: SNHLY and FYNNEI. CDR3 length: 13 residues. Trimming took 5 bases from V and 9 from J, leaving 14 bases between them. This CDR3 reads CASSTYRDGEQFF. The CDR3 coding sequence is TGTGCCAGCAGTACCTACAGGGACGGTGAGCAGTTCTTC.

This clonotype was seen a handful of times. Relative to the germline gene, one junction end is altered; a read error may explain this. The chain combines TRBV3-1 with TRBJ2-7, with unresolved D. CDR3 length: 12 residues. Per germline, CDR1 LGHDT and CDR2 YNNKEL (reference sequence). The CDR3 region is CASSHFSDEQYF. DNA of the CDR3: TGTGCCAGCAGCCACTTCTCCGACGAGCAGTACTTC.

This chain links TRBV4-1 with TRBJ2-3; 11 nucleotides agree with TRBD1. Germline V gives CDR1 MGHRA, CDR2 YSYEKL. The V gene end was trimmed by 4 bases and the J gene end by 1 base; junction bases not matched to a gene: 1. The CDR3 runs 15 residues. The CDR3 bases are TGCGCCAGCAGCCGGACAGGGGGCGGCACAGATACGCAGTATTTT. Translation: CASSRTGGGTDTQYF.

This clonotype was counted ten times or more. The V gene is TRBV12-3 or TRBV12-4, the J gene TRBJ2-7; D might be TRBD2 (5 bases). The CDR3 runs 13 residues. The V and J ends lost 2 bases and 4 bases respectively, with 9 bases between them. CDR3 sequence (DNA): TGTGCCAGCAGTTTAAGTTCGGGGTACGAGCAGTACTTC. Translated, it gives CASSLSSGYEQYF.

This clonotype showed up just a few times. V gene TRBV18 combines with J gene TRBJ2-5, with 7 nucleotides matching TRBD1. The CDR3 runs 14 residues. V lost 3 bases and J lost 5; bases outside the gene matches: 6. Germline V gene data show CDR1 as KGHSH and CDR2 as LQKENI. The CDR3, as DNA: TGTGCCAGCTCACCGCAGACAGGGATGGAGACCCAGTACTTC. Its translation: CASSPQTGMETQYF. Together with reference TRBV18 and TRBJ2-5, the CDR3 gives the full variable domain: NAGVMQNPRHLVRRRGQEARLRCSPMKGHSHVYWYRQLPEEGLKFMVYLQKENIIDESGMPKERFSAEFPKEGPSILRIQQVVRGDSAAYFCASSPQTGMETQYFGPGTRLLVL.

The gene calls are TRBV7-8 and TRBJ2-3; 8 bases fit TRBD2. V dropped 5 bases and J dropped 4; count of bases not matched to a gene: 5. Germline loops: CDR1 SGHVS, CDR2 FQNEAQ. This CDR3 has 14 residues. The CDR3 sequence: CASSLGLAPDTQYF. The CDR3 DNA sequence: TGTGCCAGCAGCCTCGGACTAGCCCCAGATACGCAGTATTTT.

At least ten counts were recorded for this clonotype. J is TRBJ2-5 and V is TRBV29-1; D gene ambiguous. V was trimmed by 4 bases and J by 1 base, leaving 10 bases between them. The CDR3 runs 13 residues. Per germline, CDR1 SQVTM and CDR2 ANQGSEA. CDR3 nucleotide sequence: TGCAGCGTTGCGACGAGTAGCCAAGAGACCCAGTACTTC. Translated, it gives CSVATSSQETQYF.

This clonotype has at least ten counts. The chain employs TRBV5-1 and TRBJ2-7; D unresolved. The germline CDR1 and CDR2 sequences are SGHRS and YFSETQ. CDR3 length equals 15 residues. V dropped 0 bases and J dropped 4 bases, with 14 bases sitting between them. Here the CDR3 reads CASSLAGPKVYEQYF. CDR3 bases: TGCGCCAGCAGCTTGGCCGGACCGAAAGTATACGAGCAGTACTTC.

The chain has TRBV4-2 and TRBJ1-3; 7 bases match TRBD1. J gave up 3 bases and V 4 bases, and 6 bases lay outside the gene matches. From germline, CDR1 is LGHNA and CDR2 YNFKEQ. The CDR3 is 15 amino acids. The chain's CDR3 is CASSLVGQFGNTIYF. The CDR3, as DNA: TGTGCCAGCAGCCTCGTGGGACAGTTTGGAAACACCATATATTTT.

The chain links TRBV18 to TRBJ2-3; 7 bases agree with TRBD2. V gave up 6 bases and J gave up 0 bases; unmatched junction bases: 15. Germline CDR1 is KGHSH and CDR2 is LQKENI. There are 18 residues in the CDR3. The CDR3: CASSLTATGGISTDTQYF. CDR3 bases: TGTGCCAGCTCCCTAACCGCTACCGGGGGGATTAGCACAGATACGCAGTATTTT.

This chain connects TRBV12-3 or TRBV12-4 to TRBJ2-1, with D possibly TRBD2 on 5 matching bases. V shed 7 bases and J shed 5 bases, with 18 bases lying between them. This CDR3 is 15 amino acids long. The CDR3 region has the DNA TGTGCCAGCACCCAGCCAACTAGTTACCACAATGAGCAGTTCTTC. Its protein is CASTQPTSYHNEQFF.

The chain employs TRBV6-6 and TRBJ1-1; D is perhaps TRBD1 (6 bases). Germline CDR1 reads MNHNY; CDR2 reads SVGAGI (reference sequence). Trimming took off 2 bases at V and 2 bases at J, with 15 bases between the two ends. CDR3 size: 16 residues. This chain's CDR3 is CASSYDRKYGNTEAFF. CDR3 coding DNA: TGTGCCAGCAGTTACGACAGGAAGTATGGTAACACTGAAGCTTTCTTT.

This clonotype was recorded a few times. This sequence joins TRBV4-2 and TRBJ2-2; D perhaps matches TRBD2 (6 bases). The CDR3 contains 15 residues. Trimming shortened V by 0 bases and J by 5 bases, and 10 bases separated the two germline ends. Germline CDR1 LGHNA, CDR2 YNFKEQ. The CDR3 is CASSQEEGQTGELFF. The DNA of the CDR3 is TGTGCCAGCAGCCAAGAGGAGGGCCAAACCGGGGAGCTGTTTTTT.